The present TCR beta chain was sequenced within a study of cytomegalovirus exposure and HLA in healthy donors. Germline lookup yields CDR1 KGHSH and CDR2 LQKENI. The ends were cut back, 0 bases at V and 3 bases at J, with 6 bases in the middle. This CDR3 comprises 13 residues. General observations from the study: Specific recognition of CMV antigens was confirmed in vitro for a few chains (all CMV-associated).

Primers for the PCR totalled 60 Vbeta and 13 Jbeta. TCRdb's copy holds only in-frame clones and misses some; the assay was immunoSEQ multiplex PCR. The sample holds around 99,000 clones, about 80% seen once. For this clone: Its antigen is unknown.

This chain uses TRBV18 with TRBJ2-7; a weak D match, TRBD2 (6 bases). This TCR derives from a woman aged 50 to 60 in good health and CMV-seropositive. Sequencing was done on a sample of PBMCs. The CDR3 DNA reads TGTGCCAGCTCACCACCGGGACTCTACGAGCAGTACTTC. Its protein is CASSPPGLYEQYF. The entire variable domain, with the rest obtained from reference TRBV18 and TRBJ2-7, is as follows: NAGVMQNPRHLVRRRGQEARLRCSPMKGHSHVYWYRQLPEEGLKFMVYLQKENIIDESGMPKERFSAEFPKEGPSILRIQQVVRGDSAAYFCASSPPGLYEQYFGPGTRLTVT.